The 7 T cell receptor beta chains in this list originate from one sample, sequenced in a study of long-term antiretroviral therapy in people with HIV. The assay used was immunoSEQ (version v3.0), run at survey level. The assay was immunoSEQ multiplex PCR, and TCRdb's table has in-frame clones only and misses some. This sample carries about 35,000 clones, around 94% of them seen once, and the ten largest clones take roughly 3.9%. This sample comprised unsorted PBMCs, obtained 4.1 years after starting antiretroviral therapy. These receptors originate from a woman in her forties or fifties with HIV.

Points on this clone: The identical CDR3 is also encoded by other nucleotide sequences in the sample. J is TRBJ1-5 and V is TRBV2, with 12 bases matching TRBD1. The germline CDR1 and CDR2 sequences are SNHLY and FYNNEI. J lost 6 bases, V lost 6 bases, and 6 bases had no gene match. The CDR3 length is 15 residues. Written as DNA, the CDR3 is TGTGCCAGCAGCGGTGGGACAGGGGGCGGTCAGCCCCAGCATTTT. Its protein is CASSGGTGGGQPQHF.

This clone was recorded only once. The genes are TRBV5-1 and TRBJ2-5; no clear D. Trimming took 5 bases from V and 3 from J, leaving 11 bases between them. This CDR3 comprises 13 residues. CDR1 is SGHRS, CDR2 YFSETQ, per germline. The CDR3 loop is CASSQQKEETQYF. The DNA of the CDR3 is TGCGCCAGCAGTCAACAGAAAGAAGAGACCCAGTACTTC.

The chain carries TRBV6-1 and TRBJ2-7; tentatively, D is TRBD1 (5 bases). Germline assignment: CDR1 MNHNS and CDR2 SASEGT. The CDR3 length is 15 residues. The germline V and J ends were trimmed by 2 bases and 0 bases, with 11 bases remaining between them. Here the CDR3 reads CASSEPVDSSYEQYF. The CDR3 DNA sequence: TGTGCCAGCAGTGAACCCGTTGACAGCTCCTACGAGCAGTACTTC.

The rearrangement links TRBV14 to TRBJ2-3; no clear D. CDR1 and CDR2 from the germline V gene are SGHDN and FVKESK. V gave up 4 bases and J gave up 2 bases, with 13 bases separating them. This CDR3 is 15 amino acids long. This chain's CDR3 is CASSPTGWPTDTQYF. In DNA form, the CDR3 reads TGTGCCAGCAGCCCGACCGGATGGCCCACAGATACGCAGTATTTT.

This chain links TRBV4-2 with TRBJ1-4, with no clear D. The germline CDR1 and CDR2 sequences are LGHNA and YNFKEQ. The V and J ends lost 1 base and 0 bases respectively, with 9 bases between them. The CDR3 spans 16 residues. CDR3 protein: CASSQALGATNEKLFF. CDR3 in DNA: TGTGCCAGCAGCCAAGCGCTGGGCGCAACTAATGAAAAACTGTTTTTT.

CDR3 nucleotides: TGTGCCAGCAGCTTCGGTAGCGGACCCTACGAGCAGTACTTC. It specifies CASSFGSGPYEQYF. This sequence joins TRBV7-8 and TRBJ2-7, with D possibly being TRBD2 (6 bases). This CDR3 contains 14 residues. V was cut by 3 bases and J by 2 bases, with 11 bases left in between. Germline V gene sequence: CDR1 SGHVS, CDR2 FQNEAQ.

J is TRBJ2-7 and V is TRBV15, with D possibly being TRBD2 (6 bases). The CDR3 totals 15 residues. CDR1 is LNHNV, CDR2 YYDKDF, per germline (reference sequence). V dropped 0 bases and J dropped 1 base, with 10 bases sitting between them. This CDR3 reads CATSRDPRESYEQYF. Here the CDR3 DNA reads TGTGCCACCAGCAGAGATCCCCGGGAGTCCTACGAGCAGTACTTC.